These 20 T cell receptor beta chains originate from one sample sequenced in a study of blood T cell repertoires in COVID-19. This table comes from immunoSEQ multiplex PCR, and its TCRdb copy is limited to in-frame clones, with some not included. This table has some 130,000 clones, almost 70% appearing once. The sample taken for sequencing was peripheral blood. Receptor source: a woman aged 70 to 79 with acute or convalescent COVID-19.

This sequence joins TRBV3-1 (or the pseudogene TRBV3-2) and TRBJ2-7, with D perhaps TRBD2 (6 bases). There are 13 residues in the CDR3. Germline V CDR1 and CDR2: LGHDT, YNNKEL (reference sequence). The V and J ends lost 0 bases and 11 bases respectively, with 14 bases between them. The DNA of the CDR3 is TGTGCCAGCAGCCAAGACCCGGGACTCGGGGAGTACTTC. This sequence encodes CASSQDPGLGEYF.

The chain joins TRBV10-3 to TRBJ2-2; 8 bases map to TRBD2. V lost 7 bases to trimming and J lost 2 bases; unmatched junction nucleotides: 9. The CDR3 totals 16 residues. Germline V gene data show CDR1 as ENHRY and CDR2 as SYGVKD. The CDR3 DNA reads as TGTGCCATCATGACGGGGGGGACCCAAAACACCGGGGAGCTGTTTTTT. Its protein product is CAIMTGGTQNTGELFF.

The V call is TRBV9, the J call TRBJ1-6; D is unclear. This CDR3 is built from 14 residues. Germline V lookup: CDR1 SGDLS, CDR2 YYNGEE. V was trimmed by 0 bases and J by 3 bases, leaving 4 bases between them. In nucleotides, the CDR3 is TGTGCCAGCAGCGTAGACAGCTATAATTCACCCCTCCACTTT. Protein product: CASSVDSYNSPLHF.

This chain links TRBV14 with TRBJ2-3; possibly TRBD1 for D (6 bases). Trimming removed 10 bases from V and 4 bases from J, with 18 bases in between. The germline gives CDR1 SGHDN, CDR2 FVKESK. The CDR3 runs 14 residues. CDR3: CATSVAGVPDTQYF. DNA for the CDR3: TGTGCCACTTCGGTGGCAGGGGTTCCAGATACGCAGTATTTT.

V and J are TRBV5-8 and TRBJ2-7; TRBD1 agrees at 9 bases. V gave up 0 bases and J gave up 3 bases; unmatched junction bases: 10. The CDR3 has 17 amino acids. Germline loops: CDR1 SGHTS, CDR2 YDEGEE. DNA for the CDR3: TGTGCCAGCAGCTTGGGCCACGGGACAGGGACACTCTACGAGCAGTACTTC. As protein: CASSLGHGTGTLYEQYF.

This sequence joins TRBV28 and TRBJ2-1; 11 nucleotides agree with TRBD2. The V gene end was trimmed by 6 bases and the J gene end by 7 bases; junction bases not matched to a gene: 5. The length of the CDR3 is 14 residues. Germline CDR1 MDHEN, CDR2 SYDVKM. The CDR3 coding sequence is TGTGCCAGCAGCCCTAGCGGGAGGTCTAATGAGCAGTTCTTC. It is translated as CASSPSGRSNEQFF. The full variable domain, rest sourced from reference TRBV28 and TRBJ2-1, is DVKVTQSSRYLVKRTGEKVFLECVQDMDHENMFWYRQDPGLGLRLIYFSYDVKMKEKGDIPEGYSVSREKKERFSLILESASTNQTSMYLCASSPSGRSNEQFFGPGTRLTVL.

V gene TRBV2 combines with J gene TRBJ2-3; the match to TRBD2 covers 10 bases. With V trimmed by 6 bases and J by 6 bases, 6 bases remained unmatched. The V gene's germline CDR1 is SNHLY and CDR2 FYNNEI. The CDR3 has 14 amino acids. In DNA form, the CDR3 reads TGTGCCAGCAGAATAGCGGGAGGAGGTGATACGCAGTATTTT. As protein: CASRIAGGGDTQYF.

This clone was counted between two and nine times. V gene TRBV24-1 combines with J gene TRBJ2-5, with D tentatively TRBD2 (5 bases). The CDR3 runs to 12 residues. Between the trimmed V and J ends, which lost 5 bases and 3 bases, there was a span of 6 bases. CDR1 and CDR2 from the germline V gene are KGHDR and SFDVKD. This CDR3 reads CATSAGEETQYF. CDR3 in DNA: TGTGCCACCAGTGCCGGGGAAGAGACCCAGTACTTC.

The genes are TRBV28 and TRBJ1-5; D remains unclear. Trimming cost V 6 bases and J 10 bases, with 13 bases left between them. CDR1 and CDR2 from the germline V gene are MDHEN and SYDVKM. CDR3 length equals 12 residues. CDR3 loop: CASRTTRGPQHF. CDR3 bases: TGTGCCAGCAGGACCACCCGGGGTCCCCAGCATTTT.

V and J are TRBV24-1 and TRBJ1-1; D gene uncertain. Deletions cut 2 bases from V and 3 bases from J, with 9 bases between. CDR1 is KGHDR, CDR2 SFDVKD, per germline. The CDR3 loop spans 14 amino acids. This chain's CDR3 is CATSDSDGDTEAFF. The DNA for the CDR3 is TGTGCCACCAGTGATTCGGACGGGGACACTGAAGCTTTCTTT.

The chain joins TRBV5-1 to TRBJ2-5; maybe TRBD1 (5 bases). Germline CDR1 is SGHRS and CDR2 is YFSETQ. The V gene lost 6 bases and the J gene lost 0 bases, with 9 bases spanning the gap. CDR3 length: 13 amino acids. CDR3 nucleotide sequence: TGCGCCAGCACCCGACAGTACCAAGAGACCCAGTACTTC. The encoded protein is CASTRQYQETQYF.

The genes are TRBV4-1 and TRBJ1-4; the D is unclear. V was clipped by 0 bases and J by 6 bases, with 14 bases between them. This CDR3 comprises 16 residues. Germline loops: CDR1 MGHRA, CDR2 YSYEKL. The CDR3 bases are TGCGCCAGCAGCCAAGAATCCCCGGAGAGCCATGAAAAACTGTTTTTT. Its translation is CASSQESPESHEKLFF.

V gene TRBV5-1 combines with J gene TRBJ1-2; 9 positions match TRBD1. The CDR3 consists of 13 residues. Germline V gene lookup returns CDR1 SGHRS and CDR2 YFSETQ. Trimming at V came to 4 bases and at J to 8 bases, leaving 6 bases not matched to a gene. CDR3 sequence: CASSPGQGGGYTF. CDR3 DNA sequence: TGCGCCAGCAGCCCGGGACAGGGTGGCGGCTACACCTTC.

V is TRBV5-1 and J is TRBJ2-7; the D gene is possibly TRBD1 (6 bases). The CDR3 length is 14 residues. The germline V and J ends were trimmed by 4 bases and 4 bases, with 15 bases remaining between them. Germline V gene data show CDR1 as SGHRS and CDR2 as YFSETQ. The CDR3 loop reads CASSTGQRAYEQYF. The CDR3, as DNA: TGCGCCAGCAGCACCGGACAGAGGGCTTACGAGCAGTACTTC.

The chain is built from TRBV19 and TRBJ2-3; 9 bases align to TRBD2. Trimming cost V 6 bases and J 6 bases; bases outside gene matches: 13. Per the germline V gene, CDR1 is LNHDA and CDR2 is SQIVND (reference sequence). There are 16 residues in the CDR3. This CDR3 is CASSWRLAGNKDTQYF. The CDR3 DNA reads as TGTGCCAGTAGCTGGAGGCTAGCGGGAAATAAGGATACGCAGTATTTT.

The chain has TRBV3-1 (or the pseudogene TRBV3-2) and TRBJ2-7, with a possible D match to TRBD2 (6 bases). The CDR3 sequence is 17 residues long. V was pared by 1 base and J by 2 bases, with 18 bases between. Per the germline V gene, CDR1 is LGHDT and CDR2 is YNNKEL (reference sequence). The CDR3 sequence: CASSQAPGRKGPYEQYF. DNA of the CDR3: TGTGCCAGCAGCCAAGCGCCAGGGAGGAAAGGGCCCTACGAGCAGTACTTC.

This clone came up once. The V call is TRBV10-3, the J call TRBJ1-1; 8 bases fit TRBD1. Germline values: CDR1 ENHRY, CDR2 SYGVKD. The CDR3 is 17 amino acids. After removal of 10 bases from V and 0 bases from J, the junction contained 16 bases not matched to a gene. As DNA, the CDR3 is TGTGCCACGCTTACCCGGACAGGGCCTAGTATGAACACTGAAGCTTTCTTT. It translates to CATLTRTGPSMNTEAFF.

The chain links TRBV7-2 to TRBJ2-7; TRBD2 matches 10 bases. Unmatched junction bases numbered 5, after V lost 0 bases and J lost 6 bases. The germline CDR1 and CDR2 sequences are SGHTA and FQGNSA. The CDR3 extends over 15 amino acids. The CDR3: CASSLAGLAGVEQYF. CDR3 bases: TGTGCCAGCAGCTTAGCGGGCCTAGCGGGAGTCGAGCAGTACTTC.

The chain has TRBV28 and TRBJ2-7; 7 bases map to TRBD1. The CDR3 extends over 11 amino acids. In germline, CDR1 is MDHEN, CDR2 SYDVKM. CDR3 protein: CVVTGNYEQYF. CDR3 bases: TGTGTCGTGACAGGGAATTACGAGCAGTACTTC. Full variable domain (outside the CDR3, taken from reference TRBV28 and TRBJ2-7): DVKVTQSSRYLVKRTGEKVFLECVQDMDHENMFWYRQDPGLGLRLIYFSYDVKMKEKGDIPEGYSVSREKKERFSLILESASTNQTSMYLCVVTGNYEQYFGPGTRLTVT.

The CDR3 DNA sequence: TGTGCCAGCAGCCTGGGACTAGCGAGCTCCTACGAGCAGTACTTC. Its protein product is CASSLGLASSYEQYF. V is TRBV11-1 and J is TRBJ2-7; 10 bases line up with TRBD2. With V trimmed by 5 bases and J by 0 bases, 4 bases remained unmatched. Germline V gene data show CDR1 as SGHAT and CDR2 as FQDESV (reference sequence). CDR3 size: 15 residues.